This T cell receptor (beta chain) was sequenced for a study of response to subunit inactivated influenza vaccine. General observations from the study: T cells newly recruited by each seasonal influenza vaccination are few, the authors suggested.

TCRdb itself ran the RT-PCR reads through MiXCR, one entry per CDR3 protein. In the table there are 500,000 to 600,000 distinct CDR3 sequences, 12% to 15% of which are singletons. With regard to this clonotype: Its antigen remains unknown.

Trimming took 3 bases from V and 9 from J, leaving 9 bases between them. The CDR3 consists of 12 residues. In germline, CDR1 is KGHSH, CDR2 LQKENI. The sequences come from PBMCs from blood, collected 11 to 12 days after vaccination. The chain has TRBV18 and TRBJ2-1; D may correspond to TRBD1 or TRBD2 (5 bases each). This clonotype originated in a man between 50 and 59 years old who received an inactivated influenza vaccine. The chain's CDR3 is CASSPYGAEQFF. In DNA form, the CDR3 reads TGTGCCAGCTCACCCTACGGGGCTGAGCAGTTCTTC.